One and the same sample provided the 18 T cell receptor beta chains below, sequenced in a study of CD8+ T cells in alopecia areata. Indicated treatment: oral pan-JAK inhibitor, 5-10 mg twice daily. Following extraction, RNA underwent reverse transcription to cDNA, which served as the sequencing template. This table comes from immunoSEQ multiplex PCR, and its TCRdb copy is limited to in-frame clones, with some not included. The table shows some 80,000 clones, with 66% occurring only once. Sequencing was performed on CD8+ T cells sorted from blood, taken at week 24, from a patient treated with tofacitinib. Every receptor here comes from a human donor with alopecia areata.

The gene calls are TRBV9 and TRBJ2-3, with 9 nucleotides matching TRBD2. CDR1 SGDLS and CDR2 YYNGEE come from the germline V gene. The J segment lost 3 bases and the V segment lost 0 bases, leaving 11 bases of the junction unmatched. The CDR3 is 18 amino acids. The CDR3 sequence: CASSVEGDSGGVTDTQYF. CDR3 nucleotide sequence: TGTGCCAGCAGCGTAGAAGGTGATAGCGGGGGTGTGACAGATACGCAGTATTTT.

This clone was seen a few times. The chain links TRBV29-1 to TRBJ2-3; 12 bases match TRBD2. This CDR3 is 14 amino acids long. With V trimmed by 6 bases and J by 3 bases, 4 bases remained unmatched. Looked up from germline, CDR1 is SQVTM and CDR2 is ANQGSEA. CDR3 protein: CSVLAGGPTDTQYF. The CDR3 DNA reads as TGCAGCGTCCTAGCGGGGGGGCCTACAGATACGCAGTATTTT.

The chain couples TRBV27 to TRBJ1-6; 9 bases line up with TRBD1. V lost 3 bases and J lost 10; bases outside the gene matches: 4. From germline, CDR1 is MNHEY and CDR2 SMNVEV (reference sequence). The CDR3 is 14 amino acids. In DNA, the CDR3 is TGTGCCAGCAGTTTTGGACAGGGGAACTCACCCCTCCACTTT. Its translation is CASSFGQGNSPLHF.

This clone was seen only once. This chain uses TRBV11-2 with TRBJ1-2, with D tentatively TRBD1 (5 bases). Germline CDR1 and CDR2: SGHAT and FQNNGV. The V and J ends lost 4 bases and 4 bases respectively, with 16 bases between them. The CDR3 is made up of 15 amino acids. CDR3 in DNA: TGTGCCAGCAGCTCCGCCCCAGGGATCGGCTATGGCTACACCTTC. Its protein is CASSSAPGIGYGYTF.

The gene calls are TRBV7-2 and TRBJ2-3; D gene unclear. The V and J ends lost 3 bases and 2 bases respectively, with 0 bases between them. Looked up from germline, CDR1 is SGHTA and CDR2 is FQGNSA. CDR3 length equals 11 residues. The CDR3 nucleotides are TGTGCCAGCAGCTTCACAGATACGCAGTATTTT. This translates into CASSFTDTQYF.

The CDR3 nucleotides read TGTGCCTGGAGTGGTCAGGGGTCATACAATGAGCAGTTCTTC. Translating gives CAWSGQGSYNEQFF. The chain recombines TRBV30 with TRBJ2-1; D might be TRBD1 (6 bases). Germline V CDR1 and CDR2: GTSNPN, SVGIG (reference sequence). V lost 1 base to trimming and J lost 4 bases, with 11 bases between them. The CDR3 extends over 14 amino acids.

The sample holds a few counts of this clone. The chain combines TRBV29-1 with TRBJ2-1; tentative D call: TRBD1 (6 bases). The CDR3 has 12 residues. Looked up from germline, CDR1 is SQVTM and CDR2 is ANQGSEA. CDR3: CTAFLRGNEQFF. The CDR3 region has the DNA TGCACCGCCTTCCTCAGGGGCAATGAGCAGTTCTTC.

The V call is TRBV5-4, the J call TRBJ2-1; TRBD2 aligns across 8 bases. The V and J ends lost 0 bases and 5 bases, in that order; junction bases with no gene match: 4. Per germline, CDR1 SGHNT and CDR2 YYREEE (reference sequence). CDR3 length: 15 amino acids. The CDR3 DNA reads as TGTGCCAGCAGCTTGGGCCTAGCGGGCGACAATGAGCAGTTCTTC. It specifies CASSLGLAGDNEQFF.

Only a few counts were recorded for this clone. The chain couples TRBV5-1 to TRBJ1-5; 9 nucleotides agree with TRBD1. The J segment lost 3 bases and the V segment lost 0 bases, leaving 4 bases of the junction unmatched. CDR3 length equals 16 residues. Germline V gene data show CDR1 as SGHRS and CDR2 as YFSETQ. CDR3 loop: CASSLGDREANQPQHF. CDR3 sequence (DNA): TGCGCCAGCAGCTTGGGGGACAGGGAAGCCAATCAGCCCCAGCATTTT. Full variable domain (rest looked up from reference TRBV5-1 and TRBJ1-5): KAGVTQTPRYLIKTRGQQVTLSCSPISGHRSVSWYQQTPGQGLQFLFEYFSETQRNKGNFPGRFSGRQFSNSRSEMNVSTLELGDSALYLCASSLGDREANQPQHFGDGTRLSIL.

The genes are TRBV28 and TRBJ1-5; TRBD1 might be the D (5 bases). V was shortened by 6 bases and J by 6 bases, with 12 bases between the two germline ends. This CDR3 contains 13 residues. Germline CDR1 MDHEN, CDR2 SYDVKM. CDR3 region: CASRSGFGQPQHF. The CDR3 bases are TGTGCCAGCAGGTCAGGGTTCGGTCAGCCCCAGCATTTT.

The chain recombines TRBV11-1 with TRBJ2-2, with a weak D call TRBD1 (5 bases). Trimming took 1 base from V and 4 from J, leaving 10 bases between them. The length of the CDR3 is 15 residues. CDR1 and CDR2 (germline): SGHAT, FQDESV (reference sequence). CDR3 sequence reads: CASSLGATATGELFF. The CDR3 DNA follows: TGTGCCAGCAGCTTAGGGGCGACAGCCACCGGGGAGCTGTTTTTT. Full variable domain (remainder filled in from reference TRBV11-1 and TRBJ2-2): EAEVAQSPRYKITEKSQAVAFWCDPISGHATLYWYRQILGQGPELLVQFQDESVVDDSQLPKDRFSAERLKGVDSTLKIQPAELGDSAMYLCASSLGATATGELFFGEGSRLTVL.

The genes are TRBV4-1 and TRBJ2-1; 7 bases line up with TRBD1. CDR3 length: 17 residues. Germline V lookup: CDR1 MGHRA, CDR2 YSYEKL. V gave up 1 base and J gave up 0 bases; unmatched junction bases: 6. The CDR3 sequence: CASSQGGGASSYNEQFF. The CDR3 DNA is TGCGCCAGCAGCCAAGGAGGGGGCGCGAGCTCCTACAATGAGCAGTTCTTC.

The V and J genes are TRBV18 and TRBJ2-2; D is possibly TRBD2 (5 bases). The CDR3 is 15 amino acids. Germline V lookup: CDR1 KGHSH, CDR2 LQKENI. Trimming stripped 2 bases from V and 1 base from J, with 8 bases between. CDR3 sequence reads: CASSPFEGNTGELFF. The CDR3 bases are TGTGCCAGCTCACCATTCGAGGGGAACACCGGGGAGCTGTTTTTT. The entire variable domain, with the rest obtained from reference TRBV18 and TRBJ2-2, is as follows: NAGVMQNPRHLVRRRGQEARLRCSPMKGHSHVYWYRQLPEEGLKFMVYLQKENIIDESGMPKERFSAEFPKEGPSILRIQQVVRGDSAAYFCASSPFEGNTGELFFGEGSRLTVL.

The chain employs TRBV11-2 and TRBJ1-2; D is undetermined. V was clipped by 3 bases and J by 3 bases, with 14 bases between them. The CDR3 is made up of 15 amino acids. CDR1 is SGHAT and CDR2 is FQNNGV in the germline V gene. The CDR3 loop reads CASSFLWAADYGYTF. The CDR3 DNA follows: TGTGCCAGCAGCTTCTTGTGGGCCGCGGACTATGGCTACACCTTC.

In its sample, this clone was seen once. CDR3 bases: TGTGCCAGCAGCCATCTCGGGGGGGCGAACGAGCAGTACTTC. Translating gives CASSHLGGANEQYF. The chain is built from TRBV5-4 and TRBJ2-7; 8 positions agree with TRBD2. The CDR3 covers 14 residues. Germline-derived CDR1 and CDR2 are SGHNT and YYREEE (reference sequence). The trim removed 4 bases at V and 5 bases at J, leaving 8 bases unmatched. Complete variable domain (other parts from reference TRBV5-4 and TRBJ2-7): ETGVTQSPTHLIKTRGQQVTLRCSSQSGHNTVSWYQQALGQGPQFIFQYYREEENGRGNFPPRFSGLQFPNYSSELNVNALELDDSALYLCASSHLGGANEQYFGPGTRLTVT.

CDR3 residues: CASIVGREPQETQYF. CDR3 in DNA: TGTGCCAGTATTGTTGGCCGGGAGCCACAAGAGACCCAGTACTTC. The chain is built from TRBV2 and TRBJ2-5; weak D call: TRBD2 (6 bases). V was clipped by 9 bases and J by 2 bases, with 19 bases between them. This CDR3 contains 15 residues. CDR1 is SNHLY, CDR2 FYNNEI, per germline.

As DNA, the CDR3 is TGTGCCAGCAGCCCGTTACCGGGGGACAATGAGCAGTTCTTC. Residues: CASSPLPGDNEQFF. The chain joins TRBV11-2 to TRBJ2-1; possibly TRBD2 for D (6 bases). Germline CDR1 reads SGHAT; CDR2 reads FQNNGV. Trimming stripped 5 bases from V and 5 bases from J, with 13 bases between. The CDR3 is 14 amino acids.

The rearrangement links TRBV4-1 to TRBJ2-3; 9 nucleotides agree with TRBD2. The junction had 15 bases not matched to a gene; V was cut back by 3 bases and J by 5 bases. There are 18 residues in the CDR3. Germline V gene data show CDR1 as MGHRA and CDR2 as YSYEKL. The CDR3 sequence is CASSHPPGGAGGGDTQYF. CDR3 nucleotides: TGCGCCAGCAGCCATCCCCCTGGGGGAGCGGGAGGAGGAGATACGCAGTATTTT.